The rows below give T cell receptor beta chains drawn from one sample of a study of metastatic and nonmetastatic thyroid tumors. TCRdb re-analyzed the PCR reads using MiXCR. Among about 92,000 clones listed, 15% were seen once. Specimen: blood. These receptor sequences come from a female donor with papillary thyroid cancer or a benign thyroid nodule (not recorded which). Some clones in this sample may be carry-over from other donors' samples. Both conserved end residues are part of each CDR3. The order of the fields is CDR3 DNA, CDR3 protein, J gene, clone size, V gene, D gene. D genes are given only for firm matches. The listing skips clone size in some rows; elsewhere it reads once, few, many or a size class.

CDR3 DNA: TGTGCCAGCAGCTTAAGGCAGAGCACAGATACGCAGTATTTT
CDR3 protein: CASSLRQSTDTQYF
J gene: TRBJ2-3
clone size: many
V gene: TRBV7-2
D gene: -

CDR3 DNA: TGTGCCAGTAGTGGGGACAACAATCAGCCCCAGCATTTT
CDR3 protein: CASSGDNNQPQHF
J gene: TRBJ1-5
clone size: many
V gene: TRBV19
D gene: -

CDR3 DNA: TGTGCCAGCAGTCCTACGACAGGGGGTGGAAGTCCCCTCCACTTT
CDR3 protein: CASSPTTGGGSPLHF
J gene: TRBJ1-6
clone size: many
V gene: TRBV28
D gene: TRBD1

CDR3 DNA: TGTGCCAGCAGACGGACAGGGATATCCTTCTACGAGCAGTACTTC
CDR3 protein: CASRRTGISFYEQYF
J gene: TRBJ2-7
clone size: many
V gene: TRBV6-1
D gene: TRBD1

CDR3 DNA: TGTGCCAGCTCCCGTGCCGCCGCCGGCTACGAGCAGTACTTC
CDR3 protein: CASSRAAAGYEQYF
J gene: TRBJ2-7
clone size: few
V gene: TRBV6-1
D gene: -

CDR3 DNA: TGTGCCAGCAGGAACTCAGTCGGATCAGCAACTCTAATTGGAAATCAGACCCAGCATTTT
CDR3 protein: CASRNSVGSATLIGNQTQHF
J gene: TRBJ1-5
clone size: once
V gene: TRBV6-4
D gene: -

CDR3 DNA: TGCGCCAGCAGCCAAGGCGGGGGCGGGGCTGGGTATGAAAAACTGTTTTTT
CDR3 protein: CASSQGGGGAGYEKLFF
J gene: TRBJ1-4
clone size: many
V gene: TRBV4-1
D gene: -

CDR3 DNA: TGTGCCAGCTCACGTGACAGGGTAAGAACTGAAGCTTTCTTT
CDR3 protein: CASSRDRVRTEAFF
J gene: TRBJ1-1
clone size: many
V gene: TRBV18
D gene: TRBD1

CDR3 DNA: TGTGCCAGCAGTCATACAGGGGAGGCGACCCAGTACTTC
CDR3 protein: CASSHTGEATQYF
J gene: TRBJ2-5
clone size: few
V gene: TRBV13
D gene: -

CDR3 DNA: TGTGCCAGCAGTTACGTATCCAGGGGGCAAGAGACTCAGTACTTC
CDR3 protein: CASSYVSRGQETQYF
J gene: TRBJ2-5
clone size: few
V gene: TRBV6-6
D gene: TRBD1

CDR3 DNA: TGTGCCAGCAGCGCCCTCGGGGGCGGAGGCACAGATACGCAGTATTTT
CDR3 protein: CASSALGGGGTDTQYF
J gene: TRBJ2-3
clone size: many
V gene: TRBV9
D gene: -

CDR3 DNA: TGTGCCAGTAGTATTCTAGCTAGCGGGGGACGCAATGAGCAGTTCTTC
CDR3 protein: CASSILASGGRNEQFF
J gene: TRBJ2-1
clone size: many
V gene: TRBV19
D gene: TRBD2

CDR3 DNA: TGTGCCAGCTCGGACTTGACGAGCTCCTACGAGCAGTACTTC
CDR3 protein: CASSDLTSSYEQYF
J gene: TRBJ2-7
clone size: -
V gene: TRBV11-3
D gene: -

CDR3 DNA: TGTGCCAGCTGGGTGTCCCCCTACGAGCAGTACTTC
CDR3 protein: CASWVSPYEQYF
J gene: TRBJ2-7
clone size: many
V gene: TRBV6-1
D gene: -

CDR3 DNA: TGTGCCAGCAGCTTTAATGTGGGAGGGGGCGCGGGTGAGCAGTTCTTC
CDR3 protein: CASSFNVGGGAGEQFF
J gene: TRBJ2-1
clone size: many
V gene: TRBV11-1
D gene: -

CDR3 DNA: TGTGCCAGCATGGAATACAATGAGCAGTTCTTC
CDR3 protein: CASMEYNEQFF
J gene: TRBJ2-1
clone size: many
V gene: TRBV2
D gene: -

CDR3 DNA: TGCGCCAGCAATTTAGAGAATGAGGCAGATACGCAGTATTTT
CDR3 protein: CASNLENEADTQYF
J gene: TRBJ2-3
clone size: many
V gene: TRBV5-1
D gene: -

CDR3 DNA: TGCGCCAGCAGCCTTGGACTACTTCTTCCGGACAGGCCGCGGATCTACGAGCAGTACTTC
CDR3 protein: CASSLGLLLPDRPRIYEQYF
J gene: TRBJ2-7
clone size: many
V gene: TRBV5-1
D gene: -

CDR3 DNA: TGTGCCAGCATGCGGGAACAGGGTTGGAATCAGCCCCAGCATTTT
CDR3 protein: CASMREQGWNQPQHF
J gene: TRBJ1-5
clone size: medium-sized
V gene: TRBV27
D gene: -

CDR3 DNA: TGTGCCAGCAGCTTAGGGACAGTTCTCTCCGGCTCTGGAAACACCATATATTTT
CDR3 protein: CASSLGTVLSGSGNTIYF
J gene: TRBJ1-3
clone size: -
V gene: TRBV11-1
D gene: -

CDR3 DNA: TGTGCCAGCAGCCCGGGGACAGGCTGGTGGGTGTGGGAGCTGTTTTTT
CDR3 protein: CASSPGTGWWVWELFF
J gene: TRBJ2-2
clone size: -
V gene: TRBV11-2
D gene: TRBD1

CDR3 DNA: TGCGCCAGCAGGGCACCAGCCTACGGAGGTAGCACAGATACGCAGTATTTT
CDR3 protein: CASRAPAYGGSTDTQYF
J gene: TRBJ2-3
clone size: -
V gene: TRBV5-1
D gene: -

CDR3 DNA: TGCAGTGCTAGGTCCTTATCGGGGTACAATGAGCAGTTCTTC
CDR3 protein: CSARSLSGYNEQFF
J gene: TRBJ2-1
clone size: -
V gene: TRBV20-1
D gene: -

CDR3 DNA: TGTGCCAGCAGTTTTGGACAGTGTTCCTACAATGAGCAGTTCTTC
CDR3 protein: CASSFGQCSYNEQFF
J gene: TRBJ2-1
clone size: few
V gene: TRBV12-3/TRBV12-4
D gene: -

CDR3 DNA: TGTGCCAGCAGCCCCGGGGACACTAGCGTAGAGACCCAGTACTTC
CDR3 protein: CASSPGDTSVETQYF
J gene: TRBJ2-5
clone size: -
V gene: TRBV7-9
D gene: -

CDR3 DNA: TGTGCCAGCAGTATCTACAGGAGCTCCTACAATGAGCAGTTCTTC
CDR3 protein: CASSIYRSSYNEQFF
J gene: TRBJ2-1
clone size: many
V gene: TRBV6-1
D gene: -

CDR3 DNA: TGTGCCTGGAGTGTGCACAATTCCTCCTACGAGCAGTACTTC
CDR3 protein: CAWSVHNSSYEQYF
J gene: TRBJ2-7
clone size: many
V gene: TRBV30
D gene: -

CDR3 DNA: TGTGCCAGCAGCCGGGAGCGGGTTTACTTCTACGAGCAGTACTTC
CDR3 protein: CASSRERVYFYEQYF
J gene: TRBJ2-7
clone size: -
V gene: TRBV6-1
D gene: -

CDR3 DNA: TGTGCCAGCAAGCCAGGGCTTTTTCAGCCCCAGCATTTT
CDR3 protein: CASKPGLFQPQHF
J gene: TRBJ1-5
clone size: many
V gene: TRBV6-2/TRBV6-3
D gene: -